The 24 T cell receptor beta chains below all came from one sample that was sequenced in a study of blood T cell repertoires in COVID-19. Generated by immunoSEQ multiplex PCR, the TCRdb table keeps only in-frame clones and is missing some. The table has about 60,000 clones, roughly 90% seen once. Sequencing was performed on peripheral blood. These receptors were obtained from a human donor with acute or convalescent COVID-19. The donor label of this sample is uncertain.

This sequence joins TRBV2 and TRBJ2-5, with 8 bases fitting TRBD2. The V gene end was trimmed by 0 bases and the J gene end by 14 bases; junction bases not matched to a gene: 8. The CDR3 has 13 amino acids. Germline V gene sequence: CDR1 SNHLY, CDR2 FYNNEI. CDR3 DNA: TGTGCCAGCAGTGAAGCCACCGGACTAGCTCTATACTTC. Amino acid sequence: CASSEATGLALYF.

The chain uses TRBV10-3 and TRBJ2-3; 15 bases agree with TRBD2. The germline V gene encodes CDR1 ENHRY and CDR2 SYGVKD. With V trimmed by 4 bases and J by 4 bases, 3 bases remained unmatched. This CDR3 region has 16 residues. The CDR3 protein is CAISGTSGRGPDTQYF. The CDR3 coding sequence is TGTGCCATCAGTGGGACTAGCGGGAGGGGGCCAGATACGCAGTATTTT.

This rearrangement joins TRBV6-1 to TRBJ2-6, with a tentative D call TRBD2 (5 bases). From germline, CDR1 is MNHNS and CDR2 SASEGT. The germline V and J ends were trimmed by 3 bases and 1 base, with 19 bases remaining between them. This CDR3 contains 19 residues. As DNA, the CDR3 is TGTGCCAGCAGTGATCTCGGGATACTCGTGGTATCTGGGGCCAACGTCCTGACTTTC. As protein: CASSDLGILVVSGANVLTF.

This chain uses TRBV25-1 with TRBJ1-2; 7 bases map to TRBD1. V gave up 4 bases and J gave up 8 bases; unmatched junction bases: 7. There are 13 residues in the CDR3. CDR1 is MGHDK, CDR2 SYGVNS, per germline. CDR3 sequence: CASSGYDREGYTF. CDR3 nucleotides: TGTGCCAGCAGTGGATATGACAGGGAGGGCTACACCTTC.

The CDR3 spells CASRDTDTQYF. The DNA of the CDR3 is TGTGCCAGCCGGGACACAGATACGCAGTATTTT. The chain uses TRBV19 and TRBJ2-3, with D possibly matching TRBD2 (5 bases). Per germline, CDR1 LNHDA and CDR2 SQIVND (reference sequence). The CDR3 is 11 amino acids. V was pared by 9 bases and J by 2 bases, with 6 bases between.

The gene calls are TRBV7-9 and TRBJ2-7, with no clear D. V was shortened by 1 base and J by 3 bases, with 4 bases between the two germline ends. The CDR3 length is 12 residues. The germline V gene has CDR1 SEHNR and CDR2 FQNEAQ (reference sequence). The CDR3 DNA sequence: TGTGCCAGCAGCTTAGTCAGCTACGAGCAGTACTTC. Protein sequence: CASSLVSYEQYF.

CDR3 nucleotides: TGTGCCAGCAGCTCCCTTGTGGGACAGGGGAGCTACGAGCAGTACTTC. Translating it yields CASSSLVGQGSYEQYF. V usage is TRBV7-9 and J usage is TRBJ2-7, with 10 bases lining up with TRBD1. This CDR3 contains 16 residues. V shed 4 bases and J 3 bases; nucleotides not matched to a gene: 9. Looked up from germline, CDR1 is SEHNR and CDR2 is FQNEAQ (reference sequence).

The rearrangement links TRBV5-1 to TRBJ2-7; a weak D match, TRBD2 (5 bases). This CDR3 has 13 amino acids. The germline gives CDR1 SGHRS, CDR2 YFSETQ. Trimming cost V 4 bases and J 3 bases, with 11 bases left between them. The CDR3 coding sequence is TGCGCCAGCAGCCCTGACGGACTCTACGAGCAGTACTTC. Its protein is CASSPDGLYEQYF.

A single count supports this clone. This chain uses TRBV7-8 with TRBJ2-5; unclear D gene. The CDR3 is 14 residues long. The V end was cut by 2 bases, the J end by 0 bases, with 7 bases between. CDR1 and CDR2 (germline): SGHVS, FQNEAQ. The CDR3 sequence is CASSLNNNQETQYF. The CDR3 DNA reads as TGTGCCAGCAGCTTAAATAACAACCAAGAGACCCAGTACTTC. Full variable domain (rest looked up from reference TRBV7-8 and TRBJ2-5): GAGVSQSPRYKVAKRGQDVALRCDPISGHVSLFWYQQALGQGPEFLTYFQNEAQLDKSGLPSDRFFAERPEGSVSTLKIQRTQQEDSAVYLCASSLNNNQETQYFGPGTRLLVL.

This chain joins TRBV28 and TRBJ2-2; weak D call: TRBD2 (5 bases). Trimming cost V 6 bases and J 0 bases, with 14 bases left between them. Germline loops: CDR1 MDHEN, CDR2 SYDVKM. The CDR3 spans 16 residues. The CDR3: CASSPRGLANTGELFF. CDR3 in DNA: TGTGCCAGCAGCCCTCGAGGGCTAGCGAACACCGGGGAGCTGTTTTTT.

The chain is built from TRBV6-4 and TRBJ1-5, with a tentative D call TRBD1 (5 bases). The CDR3 length is 15 residues. The V end lost 3 bases, the J end lost 4 bases, and 13 bases lay between the germline ends. Germline V gene data show CDR1 as MRHNA and CDR2 as SNTAGT. The CDR3 DNA reads as TGTGCCAGCAGTGAGTCCCCTTCAGGGAATCAGCCCCAGCATTTT. Its translation is CASSESPSGNQPQHF.

The chain links TRBV4-1 to TRBJ2-4; 13 bases agree with TRBD2. Germline V gene sequence: CDR1 MGHRA, CDR2 YSYEKL. CDR3 length equals 20 residues. The V gene end was trimmed by 1 base and the J gene end by 5 bases; junction bases not matched to a gene: 14. This CDR3 reads CASSQAATQGLAGAENIQYF. The CDR3 nucleotides are TGCGCCAGCAGCCAAGCGGCGACACAAGGACTAGCGGGGGCTGAAAACATTCAGTACTTC.

The chain carries TRBV9 and TRBJ1-2; no definite D call. The V end lost 5 bases, the J end lost 8 bases, and 19 bases lay between the germline ends. Per germline, CDR1 SGDLS and CDR2 YYNGEE. This CDR3 contains 14 residues. The CDR3 coding sequence is TGTGCCAGCAGTGTTATCGGCTCAGGTCGGGGCTACACCTTC. Translated, it gives CASSVIGSGRGYTF.

This clone was observed a few times. The CDR3 protein is CASSSNSGRHSYNEQFF. DNA of the CDR3: TGTGCCAGCAGTTCTAATAGCGGGAGGCACTCCTACAATGAGCAGTTCTTC. J is TRBJ2-1 and V is TRBV28; 10 nucleotides line up with TRBD2. The CDR3 spans 17 residues. Germline V gene lookup returns CDR1 MDHEN and CDR2 SYDVKM. V dropped 4 bases and J dropped 0; count of bases not matched to a gene: 6.

The chain uses TRBV18 and TRBJ1-5; 12 positions agree with TRBD1. This CDR3 is built from 15 residues. V gave up 3 bases and J gave up 6 bases; unmatched junction bases: 3. From germline, CDR1 is KGHSH and CDR2 LQKENI. The CDR3: CASSPGTGGSQPQHF. In DNA, the CDR3 is TGTGCCAGCTCACCTGGGACAGGGGGCTCTCAGCCCCAGCATTTT.

This sequence joins TRBV7-8 and TRBJ1-5; D remains unclear. Germline values: CDR1 SGHVS, CDR2 FQNEAQ. This CDR3 comprises 14 residues. The V gene lost 5 bases and the J gene lost 4 bases, with 12 bases spanning the gap. The DNA for the CDR3 is TGTGCCAGCAGCCTCGTCGGGTTTAATCAGCCCCAGCATTTT. Protein product: CASSLVGFNQPQHF.

This chain connects TRBV5-4 to TRBJ2-6; D ambiguous. The V end was cut by 2 bases, the J end by 1 base, with 7 bases between. The germline V gene encodes CDR1 SGHNT and CDR2 YYREEE (reference sequence). CDR3 size: 15 residues. The CDR3 is CASSFVGSGANVLTF. The CDR3 nucleotides are TGTGCCAGCAGCTTCGTCGGTTCTGGGGCCAACGTCCTGACTTTC.

The genes are TRBV4-2 and TRBJ1-1, with D unresolved. V was trimmed by 0 bases and J by 6 bases, leaving 14 bases between them. In germline, CDR1 is LGHNA, CDR2 YNFKEQ. The CDR3 length is 15 residues. In DNA, the CDR3 is TGTGCCAGCAGCCAAGATTCGGAGGGTCTCGCTGAAGCTTTCTTT. It is translated as CASSQDSEGLAEAFF.

The chain carries TRBV7-8 and TRBJ2-2; 13 bases are a match to TRBD2. The V and J ends lost 4 bases and 5 bases, in that order; junction bases with no gene match: 7. CDR1 and CDR2 (germline): SGHVS, FQNEAQ. The CDR3 is 17 residues long. CDR3 sequence: CASSSTRTSGGTGELFF. DNA of the CDR3: TGTGCCAGCAGCTCCACCCGGACTAGCGGGGGTACCGGGGAGCTGTTTTTT.

V and J are TRBV9 and TRBJ2-5; maybe TRBD1 (6 bases). This CDR3 has 16 residues. Germline V gene lookup returns CDR1 SGDLS and CDR2 YYNGEE. V lost 3 bases and J 2 bases, leaving 17 bases between the germline ends. CDR3 residues: CASSAGVGLGQETQYF. CDR3 coding DNA: TGTGCCAGCAGCGCAGGGGTCGGGTTGGGTCAAGAGACCCAGTACTTC.

The chain is built from TRBV5-5 and TRBJ1-6, with D tentatively TRBD1 (6 bases). Between the trimmed V and J ends, which lost 5 bases and 7 bases, there was a span of 16 bases. Per germline, CDR1 SGHKS and CDR2 YYEKEE (reference sequence). The CDR3 extends over 15 amino acids. CDR3 nucleotides: TGTGCCAGCAGTCCTCTGGGGGCGGAAAATTCACCCCTCCACTTT. Amino acid sequence: CASSPLGAENSPLHF.

J is TRBJ2-5 and V is TRBV6-5; weak D call: TRBD1 (5 bases). Trimming stripped 5 bases from V and 5 bases from J, with 12 bases between. Germline V gives CDR1 MNHEY, CDR2 SVGAGI. The CDR3 consists of 13 residues. The CDR3 here is CASSPQGWETQYF. As DNA, the CDR3 is TGTGCCAGCAGTCCTCAGGGATGGGAGACCCAGTACTTC.

This chain uses TRBV28 with TRBJ1-4; 9 bases are a match to TRBD1. With 3 bases clipped from V and 7 bases from J, the junction kept 6 bases outside the gene matches. This CDR3 contains 15 residues. Germline V gives CDR1 MDHEN, CDR2 SYDVKM. In DNA form, the CDR3 reads TGTGCCAGCAGTTTTGATGGGACAGGGACTGAAAAACTGTTTTTT. Amino acid sequence: CASSFDGTGTEKLFF.

The chain recombines TRBV10-3 with TRBJ2-2; 11 nucleotides match TRBD2. This CDR3 region has 18 residues. V shed 0 bases, J shed 3 bases, and the junction held 6 bases outside the gene matches. Germline CDR1 reads ENHRY; CDR2 reads SYGVKD. The CDR3 region is CAISESWLAGGYTGELFF. The CDR3 DNA sequence: TGTGCCATCAGTGAGTCTTGGCTAGCGGGGGGATACACCGGGGAGCTGTTTTTT.